These 8 T cell receptor beta chains were sequenced from one sample in a study of technical replicates of blood from a few donors. Method: immunoSEQ multiplex PCR; TCRdb's copy keeps in-frame clones and lacks some. The sample has over 45,000 clones, roughly 90% seen once. Sequences were obtained from PBMCs. These receptors came from a human donor in good health. Some clones in this sample may be carry-over from other donors' samples.

V is TRBV6-1 and J is TRBJ1-3; 8 bases map to TRBD1. The germline V gene has CDR1 MNHNS and CDR2 SASEGT. The V segment lost 3 bases and the J segment 8 bases; nucleotides outside the gene matches: 9. The CDR3 is 15 amino acids. The CDR3 loop is CASSDRDRPLYTIYF. DNA of the CDR3: TGTGCCAGCAGTGACCGGGACAGGCCACTTTACACCATATATTTT.

This chain joins TRBV5-4 and TRBJ1-6, with 7 bases matching TRBD1. V was pared by 4 bases and J by 7 bases, with 8 bases of the junction left unmatched. The CDR3 has 15 amino acids. Germline CDR1 reads SGHNT; CDR2 reads YYREEE (reference sequence). The CDR3 spells CASSPGQERNSPLHF. The CDR3 nucleotides are TGTGCCAGCAGCCCTGGACAGGAGAGGAATTCACCCCTCCACTTT.

The V call is TRBV5-5, the J call TRBJ1-5; 8 nucleotides match TRBD1. V shed 3 bases and J 0 bases; nucleotides not matched to a gene: 5. There are 16 residues in the CDR3. Germline V CDR1 and CDR2: SGHKS, YYEKEE (reference sequence). The CDR3 DNA reads TGTGCCAGCAGCTCAGGGGGCGGCTATAGCAATCAGCCCCAGCATTTT. Translated: CASSSGGGYSNQPQHF.

CDR3 sequence reads: CASSYLGGSTGELFF. CDR3 sequence (DNA): TGTGCCAGCAGTTATCTTGGGGGGTCCACCGGGGAGCTGTTTTTT. The chain joins TRBV6-6 to TRBJ2-2; D possibly corresponds to TRBD2 (6 bases). The CDR3 consists of 15 residues. Trimming left V 3 bases short and J 4 bases short, with 12 bases between. Germline CDR1 MNHNY, CDR2 SVGAGI (reference sequence).

This clone was counted only a few times. The gene calls are TRBV6-4 and TRBJ2-1, with TRBD1 matching over 9 bases. The CDR3 covers 16 residues. Looked up from germline, CDR1 is MRHNA and CDR2 is SNTAGT. The trim removed 2 bases at V and 6 bases at J, leaving 8 bases unmatched. The CDR3 loop is CASSDAPGQGLNEQFF. The CDR3 nucleotides are TGTGCCAGCAGTGACGCACCGGGACAGGGCCTCAATGAGCAGTTCTTC.

The chain combines TRBV5-4 with TRBJ1-2, with D maybe TRBD1 (6 bases). There are 13 residues in the CDR3. Trimming stripped 0 bases from V and 4 bases from J, with 7 bases between. Germline loops: CDR1 SGHNT, CDR2 YYREEE (reference sequence). CDR3 nucleotides: TGTGCCAGCAGCTTGGGACAGGTCTATGGCTACACCTTC. Amino acids: CASSLGQVYGYTF.

The CDR3 region has the DNA TGTGCTAGTGGCCCTGGGCTCAGCTCCTACGAGCAGTACTTC. The encoded protein is CASGPGLSSYEQYF. The chain links TRBV12-5 to TRBJ2-7; D ambiguous. The CDR3 is 14 residues long. Deletions cut 6 bases from V and 0 bases from J, with 12 bases between. The germline gives CDR1 LGHNT, CDR2 FRNRAP.

The chain couples TRBV12-5 to TRBJ1-1; TRBD1 matches 7 bases. The CDR3 totals 12 residues. V lost 6 bases, J lost 3 bases, and 1 base stayed unmatched. In germline, CDR1 is LGHNT, CDR2 FRNRAP. The CDR3 DNA reads TGTGCTAGTGGAGGGACAGACACTGAAGCTTTCTTT. Protein: CASGGTDTEAFF.